The rows below give T cell receptor beta chains drawn from one sample of a study of shared clonotypes between healthy human individuals. The table came from immunoSEQ multiplex PCR; TCRdb's copy has only in-frame clones and leaves some out. The top ten hold 0.39% of the sample, which has a few million clones, just over 90% seen once. The sequencing sample was made of naive CD4+ T cells from PBMCs. The receptors were sampled from a man in his late teens or twenties in good health. Some clones in this sample may be carry-over from other donors' samples. Each CDR3 is given with its conserved first and last residue. The D gene is left open where the match is weak. Size is stated for part of the rows, as once, few or many counts, or as a class when the clone is expanded.

V gene: TRBV19
D gene: TRBD2
clone size: NA
J gene: TRBJ2-2
CDR3 DNA: TGTGCCAGTAGACCGGGACTAGCGGGAGGCGTTAGGAACGGGGAGCTGTTTTTT
CDR3 protein: CASRPGLAGGVRNGELFF

V gene: TRBV28
D gene: TRBD1
clone size: NA
J gene: TRBJ1-2
CDR3 DNA: TGTGCCAGCAGCCTGGGACAGGGATTTAACTATGGCTACACCTTC
CDR3 protein: CASSLGQGFNYGYTF

V gene: TRBV5-1
D gene: TRBD1
clone size: NA
J gene: TRBJ1-1
CDR3 DNA: TGCGCCAGCAGCGAGACCGGGACAGGGGGCTCAGCTTTCTTT
CDR3 protein: CASSETGTGGSAFF

V gene: TRBV4-3
D gene: TRBD2
clone size: NA
J gene: TRBJ2-5
CDR3 DNA: TGCGCCAGCTCCTTTGGGGGGGGGCAAGAGACCCAGTACTTC
CDR3 protein: CASSFGGGQETQYF

V gene: TRBV18
D gene: NA
clone size: NA
J gene: TRBJ1-5
CDR3 DNA: TGTGCCAGCTCAGCCCAAACAACTAGCAATCAGCCCCAGCATTTT
CDR3 protein: CASSAQTTSNQPQHF

V gene: TRBV23-1
D gene: NA
clone size: NA
J gene: TRBJ2-2
CDR3 DNA: TGCGCCCCCCGTCAGGGAAAAACCGGGGAGCTGTTTTTT
CDR3 protein: CAPRQGKTGELFF

V gene: TRBV28
D gene: NA
clone size: NA
J gene: TRBJ2-2
CDR3 DNA: TGTGCCAGCAGATCCCATCCCGGGGAGCTGTTTTTT
CDR3 protein: CASRSHPGELFF

V gene: TRBV5-1
D gene: TRBD2
clone size: NA
J gene: TRBJ2-3
CDR3 DNA: TGCGCCAGCAGCCGGACTAGCGGGAGGACAGATACGCAGTATTTT
CDR3 protein: CASSRTSGRTDTQYF

V gene: TRBV10-1
D gene: TRBD2
clone size: NA
J gene: TRBJ2-3
CDR3 DNA: TGCGCCAGCCTTACGCCGGCGGGAGTATCTGATACGCAGTATTTT
CDR3 protein: CASLTPAGVSDTQYF

V gene: TRBV27
D gene: NA
clone size: NA
J gene: TRBJ1-5
CDR3 DNA: TGTGCCAGCGCTCAAATTGGTGGGCGCAATCAGCCCCAGCATTTT
CDR3 protein: CASAQIGGRNQPQHF

V gene: TRBV2
D gene: NA
clone size: NA
J gene: TRBJ2-2
CDR3 DNA: TGTGCCAGCAGTACCCGGACGCTCAACACCGGGGAGCTGTTTTTT
CDR3 protein: CASSTRTLNTGELFF

V gene: TRBV2
D gene: NA
clone size: NA
J gene: TRBJ1-1
CDR3 DNA: TGTGCCAGCAGTCGGGAAGGACACCCTAGGAAAGCTTTCTTT
CDR3 protein: CASSREGHPRKAFF

V gene: TRBV7-2
D gene: NA
clone size: NA
J gene: TRBJ2-7
CDR3 DNA: TGTGCCAGCAGGCCCGGGGGTCAGACCGCGAACGAGCAGTACTTC
CDR3 protein: CASRPGGQTANEQYF

V gene: TRBV2
D gene: NA
clone size: NA
J gene: TRBJ2-2
CDR3 DNA: TGTGCCAGCAGTGAATTGGCGAACACCGGGGAGCTGTTTTTT
CDR3 protein: CASSELANTGELFF

V gene: TRBV28
D gene: TRBD1
clone size: once
J gene: TRBJ2-3
CDR3 DNA: TGTGCCAGCAGTTCCCCGGGACAGGGCAGCACAGATACGCAGTATTTT
CDR3 protein: CASSSPGQGSTDTQYF

V gene: TRBV28
D gene: NA
clone size: NA
J gene: TRBJ1-4
CDR3 DNA: TGTGCCAGCACCTCCGGGACCCGTGAAAAACTGTTTTTT
CDR3 protein: CASTSGTREKLFF

V gene: TRBV7-9
D gene: NA
clone size: once
J gene: TRBJ1-1
CDR3 DNA: TGTGCCAGCAGCGGACTTCGCCGGGGGAACACTGAAGCTTTCTTT
CDR3 protein: CASSGLRRGNTEAFF

V gene: TRBV14
D gene: NA
clone size: NA
J gene: TRBJ2-3
CDR3 DNA: TGTGCCAGCAGCCTCTATCACGGCGGCCGCACAGATACGCAGTATTTT
CDR3 protein: CASSLYHGGRTDTQYF

V gene: TRBV10-3
D gene: TRBD1
clone size: few
J gene: TRBJ1-5
CDR3 DNA: TGTGCCATCAGGGGGGACAGGGGGAATCAGCCCCAGCATTTT
CDR3 protein: CAIRGDRGNQPQHF

V gene: TRBV7-9
D gene: TRBD1
clone size: NA
J gene: TRBJ2-2
CDR3 DNA: TGTGCCAGCAGCCCCCAGGGTTGGGACAGGGCCCCCGGGGAGCTGTTTTTT
CDR3 protein: CASSPQGWDRAPGELFF

V gene: TRBV5-4
D gene: NA
clone size: NA
J gene: TRBJ2-7
CDR3 DNA: TGTGCCAGCAGCTTTCCGCGGTCTGGCGAGCAGTACTTC
CDR3 protein: CASSFPRSGEQYF

V gene: TRBV11-2
D gene: TRBD2
clone size: NA
J gene: TRBJ2-7
CDR3 DNA: TGTGCCAGCAGCCCCCGGGGACTAGCGGGAGGGCCAGCCTACGAGCAGTACTTC
CDR3 protein: CASSPRGLAGGPAYEQYF

V gene: TRBV28
D gene: TRBD2
clone size: NA
J gene: TRBJ2-7
CDR3 DNA: TGTGCCAGCAGTTCCCCGGGGGGGCGTCGCTACGAGCAGTACTTC
CDR3 protein: CASSSPGGRRYEQYF